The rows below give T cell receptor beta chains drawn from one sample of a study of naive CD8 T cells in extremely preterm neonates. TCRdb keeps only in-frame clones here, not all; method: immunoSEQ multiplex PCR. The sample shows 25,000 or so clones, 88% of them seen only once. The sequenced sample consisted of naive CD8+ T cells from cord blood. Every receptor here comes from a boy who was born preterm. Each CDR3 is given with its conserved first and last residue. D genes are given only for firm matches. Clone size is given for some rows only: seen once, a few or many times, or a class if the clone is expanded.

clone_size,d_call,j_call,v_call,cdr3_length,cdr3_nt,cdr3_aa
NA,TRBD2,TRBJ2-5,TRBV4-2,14,TGTGCCAGCAGCCAAGCGGGGGGGCAAGAGACCCAGTACTTC,CASSQAGGQETQYF
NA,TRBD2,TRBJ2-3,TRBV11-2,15,TGTGCCAGCAGCTTACTAGCGGGGGGCACAGATACGCAGTATTTT,CASSLLAGGTDTQYF
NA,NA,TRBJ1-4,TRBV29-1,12,TGCAGCGTTGGGTCAACTAATGAAAAACTGTTTTTT,CSVGSTNEKLFF
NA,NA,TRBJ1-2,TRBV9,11,TGTGCCAGCAGCGTAGGGGATGGCTACACCTTC,CASSVGDGYTF
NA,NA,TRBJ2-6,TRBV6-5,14,TGTGCCAGCAGTTACAGGGGTGGGGCCAACGTCCTGACTTTC,CASSYRGGANVLTF
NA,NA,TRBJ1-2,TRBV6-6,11,TGTGCCAGCAGTTACAACTATGGCTACACCTTC,CASSYNYGYTF
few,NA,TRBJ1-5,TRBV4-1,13,TGCGCCAGCAGCCAATATAGCAATCAGCCCCAGCATTTT,CASSQYSNQPQHF
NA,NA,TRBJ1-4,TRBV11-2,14,TGTGCCAGCAGCTTAGGACAGCCTAATGAAAAACTGTTTTTT,CASSLGQPNEKLFF
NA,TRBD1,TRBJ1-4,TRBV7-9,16,TGTGCCAGCAGCTTAGCGGGACAGGGGGCGAATGAAAAACTGTTTTTT,CASSLAGQGANEKLFF
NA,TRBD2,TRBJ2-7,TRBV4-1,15,TGCGCCAGCAGCCAAGATGGACTAGCGGGCTACGAGCAGTACTTC,CASSQDGLAGYEQYF
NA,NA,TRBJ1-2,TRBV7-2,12,TGTGCCAGCAGCTTGGGCATCTCTGGCTACACCTTC,CASSLGISGYTF
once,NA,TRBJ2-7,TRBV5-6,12,TGTGCCAGCAAAGGTAGCTCCTACGAGCAGTACTTC,CASKGSSYEQYF
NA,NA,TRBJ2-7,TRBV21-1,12,TGTGCCAGCAGCAAACAAACCTACGAGCAGTACTTC,CASSKQTYEQYF